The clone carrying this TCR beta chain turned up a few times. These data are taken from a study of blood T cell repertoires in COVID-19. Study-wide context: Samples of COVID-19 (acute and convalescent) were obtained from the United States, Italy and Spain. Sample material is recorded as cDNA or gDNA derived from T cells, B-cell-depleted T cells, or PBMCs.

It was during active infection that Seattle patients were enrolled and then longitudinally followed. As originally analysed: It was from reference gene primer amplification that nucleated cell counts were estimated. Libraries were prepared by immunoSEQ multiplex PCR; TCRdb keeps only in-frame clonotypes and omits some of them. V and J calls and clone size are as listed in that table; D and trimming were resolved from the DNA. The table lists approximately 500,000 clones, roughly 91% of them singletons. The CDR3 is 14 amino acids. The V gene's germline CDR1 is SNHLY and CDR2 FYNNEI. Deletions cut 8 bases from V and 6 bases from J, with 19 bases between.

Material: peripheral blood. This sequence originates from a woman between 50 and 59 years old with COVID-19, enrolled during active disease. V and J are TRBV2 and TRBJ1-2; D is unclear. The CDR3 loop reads CASAPSEGSDGYTF. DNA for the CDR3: TGTGCCAGCGCCCCCTCAGAGGGATCCGATGGCTACACCTTC.